This is a list of T cell receptor beta chains from one sample in a study of shared T cell receptors in the human thymus. Sequencing was performed with immunoSEQ multiplex PCR; in TCRdb, only in-frame clones are kept and a portion is missing. The sample yields some 720,000 clones, over 75% seen once. The same specimen was also included in a second study, on human thymus T cells.

Sequencing input: thymocytes. The receptor set was obtained from a boy in the first two years of life with a congenital heart defect. Each CDR3 is given with its conserved first and last residue. The D gene is left open where the match is weak. Size values are once, few and many counts, or a class for expanded clones, and some rows have none.

V gene: TRBV25-1
clone size: -
D gene: -
J gene: TRBJ2-1
CDR3 protein: CASSEFSLTYNEQFF
CDR3 DNA: TGTGCCAGCAGTGAATTTAGTTTAACCTACAATGAGCAGTTCTTC

V gene: TRBV4-3
clone size: -
D gene: TRBD2
J gene: TRBJ2-5
CDR3 protein: CASSPTSGRKTQYF
CDR3 DNA: TGCGCCAGCAGCCCGACTAGCGGGAGAAAGACCCAGTACTTC

V gene: TRBV2
clone size: -
D gene: TRBD1
J gene: TRBJ1-5
CDR3 protein: CASSLGQGSNQPQHF
CDR3 DNA: TGTGCCAGCAGTCTTGGACAGGGGAGCAATCAGCCCCAGCATTTT

V gene: TRBV4-2
clone size: -
D gene: -
J gene: TRBJ1-5
CDR3 protein: CASSHERQSYSNQPQHF
CDR3 DNA: TGTGCCAGCAGCCACGAACGACAGAGCTATAGCAATCAGCCCCAGCATTTT

V gene: TRBV7-6
clone size: few
D gene: TRBD2
J gene: TRBJ2-7
CDR3 protein: CASGRGAAEYF
CDR3 DNA: TGTGCCAGCGGGCGGGGGGCCGCGGAGTACTTC

V gene: TRBV28
clone size: -
D gene: TRBD1
J gene: TRBJ2-3
CDR3 protein: CASRPRDRADTQYF
CDR3 DNA: TGTGCCAGCAGGCCCAGGGACAGGGCAGATACGCAGTATTTT

V gene: TRBV14
clone size: -
D gene: TRBD1
J gene: TRBJ2-2
CDR3 protein: CASSRRTGSGTGELFF
CDR3 DNA: TGTGCCAGCAGCCGCAGGACAGGGTCGGGCACCGGGGAGCTGTTTTTT

V gene: TRBV4-1
clone size: -
D gene: TRBD1
J gene: TRBJ2-1
CDR3 protein: CASSQDVRDRGSGEQFF
CDR3 DNA: TGCGCCAGCAGCCAAGATGTTCGAGACAGGGGGTCGGGTGAGCAGTTCTTC

V gene: TRBV4-2
clone size: once
D gene: TRBD2
J gene: TRBJ2-7
CDR3 protein: CASSRTSGSHEQYF
CDR3 DNA: TGTGCCAGCAGCCGGACGAGCGGGAGCCACGAGCAGTACTTC

V gene: TRBV30
clone size: -
D gene: -
J gene: TRBJ1-1
CDR3 protein: CAWSLGDLNTEAFF
CDR3 DNA: TGTGCCTGGAGTCTGGGCGACCTGAACACTGAAGCTTTCTTT

V gene: TRBV14
clone size: once
D gene: TRBD1
J gene: TRBJ1-2
CDR3 protein: CASSQTRQGSYGYTF
CDR3 DNA: TGTGCCAGCAGCCAAACCCGACAGGGCTCCTATGGCTACACCTTC

V gene: TRBV29-1
clone size: -
D gene: -
J gene: TRBJ2-7
CDR3 protein: CSVEDLRDHEQYF
CDR3 DNA: TGCAGCGTTGAAGATTTGCGGGATCACGAGCAGTACTTC

V gene: TRBV28
clone size: few
D gene: -
J gene: TRBJ1-5
CDR3 protein: CASSLDSSNQPQHF
CDR3 DNA: TGTGCCAGCAGTCTCGACAGTAGCAATCAGCCCCAGCATTTT

V gene: TRBV9
clone size: -
D gene: TRBD2
J gene: TRBJ2-1
CDR3 protein: CASSAPTTSGRAGEQFF
CDR3 DNA: TGTGCCAGCAGCGCTCCAACGACTAGCGGGAGGGCCGGTGAGCAGTTCTTC

V gene: TRBV30
clone size: -
D gene: TRBD2
J gene: TRBJ2-1
CDR3 protein: CAWFPLAGGPGAHEQFF
CDR3 DNA: TGTGCCTGGTTCCCTCTAGCGGGAGGGCCAGGAGCACATGAGCAGTTCTTC

V gene: TRBV5-1
clone size: -
D gene: TRBD2
J gene: TRBJ2-1
CDR3 protein: CASSSAGVFEQFF
CDR3 DNA: TGCGCCAGCAGCTCTGCGGGGGTGTTTGAGCAGTTCTTC

V gene: TRBV6-1
clone size: -
D gene: -
J gene: TRBJ2-7
CDR3 protein: CAILTSSHEQYF
CDR3 DNA: TGTGCCATCTTGACTAGTTCCCACGAGCAGTACTTC

V gene: TRBV23-1
clone size: -
D gene: TRBD2
J gene: TRBJ2-1
CDR3 protein: CASSLPGTSGSTHEQFF
CDR3 DNA: TGCGCCAGCAGTCTCCCCGGGACTAGCGGGAGTACCCATGAGCAGTTCTTC

V gene: TRBV19
clone size: -
D gene: -
J gene: TRBJ1-4
CDR3 protein: CANRSTGDATNEKLFF
CDR3 DNA: TGTGCTAACAGATCGACAGGAGATGCAACTAATGAAAAACTGTTTTTT

V gene: TRBV14
clone size: -
D gene: -
J gene: TRBJ2-7
CDR3 protein: CASSRAEDYEQYF
CDR3 DNA: TGTGCCAGCAGCCGTGCGGAAGACTACGAGCAGTACTTC

V gene: TRBV28
clone size: -
D gene: -
J gene: TRBJ1-3
CDR3 protein: CASSLKEGNTIYF
CDR3 DNA: TGTGCCAGCAGTTTAAAGGAGGGAAACACCATATATTTT

V gene: TRBV5-6
clone size: once
D gene: TRBD1
J gene: TRBJ2-7
CDR3 protein: CASSFFPGQGRREQYF
CDR3 DNA: TGTGCCAGCAGCTTTTTTCCGGGACAGGGCCGACGCGAGCAGTACTTC

V gene: TRBV7-2
clone size: -
D gene: TRBD1
J gene: TRBJ2-6
CDR3 protein: CASSLGQGAAGANVLTF
CDR3 DNA: TGTGCCAGCAGCTTAGGACAGGGGGCGGCTGGGGCCAACGTCCTGACTTTC

V gene: TRBV28
clone size: -
D gene: TRBD2
J gene: TRBJ2-7
CDR3 protein: CASNSSGSSYEQYF
CDR3 DNA: TGTGCCAGCAACTCTAGCGGGAGCTCCTACGAGCAGTACTTC

V gene: TRBV7-7
clone size: -
D gene: -
J gene: TRBJ2-3
CDR3 protein: CASSPGRNSTDTQYF
CDR3 DNA: TGTGCTAGCAGCCCGGGGAGGAACAGCACAGATACGCAGTATTTT

V gene: TRBV4-3
clone size: few
D gene: -
J gene: TRBJ2-1
CDR3 protein: CASSQECRLPYNEQFF
CDR3 DNA: TGCGCCAGCAGCCAAGAGTGCCGTCTACCCTACAATGAGCAGTTCTTC